A selection of T cell receptor beta chains follows, all from one sample in a study of human T cells and chemical hapten exposure. TCRdb re-called the RACE reads through MiXCR, storing one row per CDR3 protein. The sample records some 87,000 distinct CDR3 sequences, about a tenth being singletons. The sample in question was whole blood, obtained in connection with sensitization to the hapten diphenylcyclopropenone (DPC). These receptors all come from a woman aged 50 to 60 with alopecia areata. Some clones in this sample may be carry-over from other donors' samples. The CDR3 runs from the conserved cysteine through the conserved F or W. The D gene is left open where the match is weak. Clone size is stated in some rows and not others, as once, few, many or a class when expanded.

v_call	j_call	clone_size	d_call	cdr3_nt	cdr3_aa
TRBV28	TRBJ2-7	NA	NA	TGTGCCAGCAGTCCCCCCCCAGTCTACGAGCAGTACTTC	CASSPPPVYEQYF
TRBV2	TRBJ2-1	few	NA	TGTGCCAGCAGTGCCGGGCTTTCCTACAATGAGCAGTTCTTC	CASSAGLSYNEQFF
TRBV14	TRBJ1-1	many	NA	TGTGCCAGCAGCCGATCATTGGGAACTGAAGCTTTCTTT	CASSRSLGTEAFF
TRBV29-1	TRBJ2-6	NA	NA	TGCAGCGCACTCCTAATGAGCTCTGGGGCCAACGTCCTGACTTTC	CSALLMSSGANVLTF
TRBV12-5	TRBJ1-1	NA	NA	TGTGCTAGTGCTCCGACATGGTCGAACACTGAAGCTTTCTTT	CASAPTWSNTEAFF
TRBV15	TRBJ2-2	many	NA	TGTGCCACCCTAGACAGAAGTAACACCGGGGAGCTGTTTTTT	CATLDRSNTGELFF
TRBV7-7	TRBJ2-5	NA	NA	TGTGCTAGCAGACGGGGGACTGGCGAAGAGACCCAGTACTTC	CASRRGTGEETQYF
TRBV6-6	TRBJ1-4	NA	NA	TGTGCCAGCAGTCCCGCACTCGGGGGGGGTCATGAAAAACTGTTTTTT	CASSPALGGGHEKLFF
TRBV29-1	TRBJ2-1	NA	NA	TGCAGCGTGGCCGGACAGAACGGGGGGAATGAGCAGTTCTTC	CSVAGQNGGNEQFF
TRBV6-2/TRBV6-3	TRBJ2-7	NA	TRBD2	TGTGCCAGCACCAGGACTAGCGGGCCGTACGAGCAGTACTTC	CASTRTSGPYEQYF
TRBV11-2	TRBJ1-1	NA	NA	TGTGCCAGCAGCTTAGAAGGGAGAAGGATGAACACTGAAGCTTTCTTT	CASSLEGRRMNTEAFF
TRBV7-8	TRBJ2-4	many	TRBD2	TGTGCCAGCAGCTTAGGAGCGGGACCGTATGAGATAGCCAAAAACATTCAGTACTTC	CASSLGAGPYEIAKNIQYF
TRBV5-4	TRBJ1-2	NA	NA	TGTGCCAGCAGCTTACGGAGCAACTATGGCTACACCTTC	CASSLRSNYGYTF
TRBV2	TRBJ2-2	NA	NA	TGTGCCAGCAGTGAATGGCAGGGGAACACCGGGGAGCTGTTTTTT	CASSEWQGNTGELFF
TRBV7-2	TRBJ2-1	NA	TRBD1	TGTGCCAGCAGCTCGGACAGGGGGAATGAGCAGTTCTTC	CASSSDRGNEQFF
TRBV12-3/TRBV12-4	TRBJ1-1	NA	TRBD1	TGTGCCAGCAGTCAGGGGGCGAGTAGGACTGAAGCTTTCTTT	CASSQGASRTEAFF
TRBV24-1	TRBJ2-3	many	NA	TGTGCCACCAGTGATTTCTCAAGGTCTGATACGCAGTATTTT	CATSDFSRSDTQYF
TRBV5-6	TRBJ1-1	few	NA	TGTGCCAGCAGCATGTACCAAACCCTCCCGTCTGAAGCTTTCTTT	CASSMYQTLPSEAFF
TRBV25-1	TRBJ1-1	few	NA	TGTGCCAGCAGTGATACCCTGGGGACTGAAGCTTTCTTT	CASSDTLGTEAFF
TRBV29-1	TRBJ2-5	NA	TRBD1	TGCAGCGCCCTACAGGGGAGCGAGACCCAGTACTTC	CSALQGSETQYF
TRBV12-3/TRBV12-4	TRBJ2-7	NA	NA	TGTGCCAGCAGTTTGCGGCAGGCACCCTACGAGCAGTACTTC	CASSLRQAPYEQYF
TRBV7-9	TRBJ2-3	many	NA	TGTGCCAGCAGCTCCGAGTTGGGGGCCTCTAGCACAGATACGCAGTATTTT	CASSSELGASSTDTQYF
TRBV6-6	TRBJ1-1	NA	TRBD1	TGTGCCAGCAGTCCTCGGACAGGGCCCTTGGACACTGAAGCTTTCTTT	CASSPRTGPLDTEAFF
TRBV14	TRBJ2-6	NA	NA	TGTGCCAGCAGCCAACCCTTCAGGGACTCTGGGGCCAACGTCCTGACTTTC	CASSQPFRDSGANVLTF
TRBV7-9	TRBJ2-1	few	NA	TGTGCCAGCAGCTTGGGCGCCTCCTACAATGAGCAGTTCTTC	CASSLGASYNEQFF
TRBV29-1	TRBJ1-5	many	TRBD1	TGCAGCGTTCCGGGACAGCAAAATCAGCCCCAGCATTTT	CSVPGQQNQPQHF
TRBV5-1	TRBJ2-1	few	NA	TGCGCCAGCAGCTTGCTGCGGTTCTCCTACAATGAGCAGTTCTTC	CASSLLRFSYNEQFF
TRBV7-3	TRBJ2-7	few	TRBD2	TGTGCCAGCAGCCCGTTATGGGACTTAGCCCCTAGCGGACCTCTCTACGAGCAGTACTTC	CASSPLWDLAPSGPLYEQYF
TRBV29-1	TRBJ2-3	NA	NA	TGCAGCGTTAGAATAAATACGCAGTATTTT	CSVRINTQYF
TRBV9	TRBJ2-3	NA	NA	TGTGCCAGCAGCGTAGCGGGAGTCAGCACAGATACGCAGTATTTT	CASSVAGVSTDTQYF
TRBV28	TRBJ2-7	NA	NA	TGTGCCAGCAGTTTGGGCAGGGCCTACGAGCAGTACTTC	CASSLGRAYEQYF
TRBV7-6	TRBJ1-2	many	NA	TGTGCCAGCAGCCCCGGACCCTCTAACTATGGCTACACCTTC	CASSPGPSNYGYTF
TRBV19	TRBJ1-5	few	TRBD1	TGTGCCAGTAGAAAGGGGACAGGAGATAGCAATCAGCCCCAGCATTTT	CASRKGTGDSNQPQHF
TRBV5-4	TRBJ2-7	few	TRBD1	TGTGCCAGCAGTCCGATGACAGGGGGCCTCTACGAGCAGTACTTC	CASSPMTGGLYEQYF
TRBV27	TRBJ1-1	NA	TRBD1	TGTGCCAGCAGGACGACAGGGGGCCTCACTGAAGCTTTCTTT	CASRTTGGLTEAFF
TRBV6-1	TRBJ2-7	few	TRBD1	TGTGCCAGCAGTGCAGGACAGGGATTCTACGAGCAGTACTTC	CASSAGQGFYEQYF
TRBV5-1	TRBJ2-3	few	NA	TGCGCCAGCAGCTCCCCTGGGGGGAGCACAGATACGCAGTATTTT	CASSSPGGSTDTQYF
TRBV10-2	TRBJ1-3	NA	NA	TGCGCCACGAACCCACAGGCCGGAAACACCATATATTTT	CATNPQAGNTIYF
TRBV12-3/TRBV12-4	TRBJ1-1	many	NA	TGTGCCAGCAGTTTAGGGTCGAACACTGAAGCTTTCTTT	CASSLGSNTEAFF
TRBV29-1	TRBJ2-7	NA	TRBD1	TGCAGCGTTGCCCCGGGACAGGGCTACGAGCAGTACTTC	CSVAPGQGYEQYF
TRBV3-1	TRBJ2-4	many	TRBD1	TGTGCCAGCAGCCGGGGACAGGGAATAAACATTCAGTACTTC	CASSRGQGINIQYF
TRBV7-2	TRBJ2-1	many	NA	TGTGCCAGCAGCTTCCACCCTCGGACGGTGAACAATGAGCAGTTCTTC	CASSFHPRTVNNEQFF
TRBV6-6	TRBJ1-1	NA	NA	TGTGCCAGCAGTTGGGAGGGGGGAACTGAAGCTTTCTTT	CASSWEGGTEAFF
TRBV29-1	TRBJ2-3	NA	TRBD1	TGCAGCGCACCTTCGACAGGGAGTTTGGATACGCAGTATTTT	CSAPSTGSLDTQYF
TRBV7-2	TRBJ2-5	NA	TRBD1	TGTGCCAGCAGCTCTACAGGGGGCTTCGAAGAGACCCAGTACTTC	CASSSTGGFEETQYF